These 22 T cell receptor beta chains share one sample of origin, sequenced in a study of cytomegalovirus exposure and HLA in healthy donors. Repertoires were generated with immunoSEQ multiplex PCR, while TCRdb's copy carries only in-frame clones and drops some. This table holds some 80,000 clones, 85% to 95% found once. Sequencing was carried out using PBMCs. The receptors were gathered from a woman in her late teens or twenties in good health and CMV-seronegative.

The J gene is TRBJ2-4, the V gene TRBV9; 8 positions match TRBD2. The CDR3 length is 14 residues. The germline V gene encodes CDR1 SGDLS and CDR2 YYNGEE. The V segment lost 0 bases and the J segment 6 bases; nucleotides outside the gene matches: 2. The DNA of the CDR3 is TGTGCCAGCAGCGTAGAGAGCGGGGGAAACATTCAGTACTTC. Translated, it gives CASSVESGGNIQYF.

The CDR3 DNA reads TGTGCCAGCAGCTCGGGACACGCTAGCACAGATACGCAGTATTTT. The encoded protein is CASSSGHASTDTQYF. This chain connects TRBV11-3 to TRBJ2-3, with a weak D call TRBD1 (6 bases). The germline V gene encodes CDR1 SGHNT and CDR2 YENEEA. With 4 bases removed from V and 0 bases from J, the gap between germline ends came to 11 bases. The CDR3 totals 15 residues.

The rearrangement uses TRBV4-1 and TRBJ2-5, with 7 bases lining up with TRBD2. The CDR3 runs to 17 residues. In germline, CDR1 is MGHRA, CDR2 YSYEKL. With V trimmed by 4 bases and J by 3 bases, 14 bases remained unmatched. This CDR3 reads CASSLIGRAQGEETQYF. The CDR3, as DNA: TGCGCCAGCAGCCTTATAGGGAGGGCCCAAGGGGAAGAGACCCAGTACTTC.

For this clone: The sample carries other DNA sequences with the same CDR3. V is TRBV5-1 and J is TRBJ2-5; 8 bases line up with TRBD1. The CDR3 totals 14 residues. Losses at the gene ends were 0 bases for V and 5 bases for J; bases not matched to a gene: 3. Per germline, CDR1 SGHRS and CDR2 YFSETQ. CDR3 DNA sequence: TGCGCCAGCAGCTTGGGACAGGGGAGGGAGACCCAGTACTTC. Amino acids: CASSLGQGRETQYF.

The V and J genes are TRBV5-4 and TRBJ1-1; D ambiguous. This CDR3 comprises 16 residues. Germline lookup yields CDR1 SGHNT and CDR2 YYREEE (reference sequence). V was cut by 4 bases and J by 5 bases, with 21 bases left in between. The CDR3 sequence is CASSPYFAPQRTEAFF. The CDR3 bases are TGTGCCAGCAGCCCCTATTTTGCACCCCAGCGGACTGAAGCTTTCTTT.

To note about this clone: At one of its ends the junction is not consistent with the germline gene, which may arise from a read error. The chain employs TRBV5-4 and TRBJ1-5, with D hard to call. The CDR3 extends over 12 amino acids. Germline-derived CDR1 and CDR2 are SGHNT and YYREEE (reference sequence). The CDR3 is CASSLDNRPQHF. The CDR3 coding sequence is TGTGCCAGCAGCTTGGACAATCGGCCCCAGCATTTT.

CDR3 amino acids: CASSTGVDQPQHF. The CDR3 bases are TGTGCCAGCTCTACAGGGGTGGATCAGCCCCAGCATTTT. The genes are TRBV18 and TRBJ1-5, with TRBD1 matching 7 bases. The junction had 4 bases not matched to a gene; V was cut back by 6 bases and J by 5 bases. This CDR3 comprises 13 residues. The germline CDR1 and CDR2 sequences are KGHSH and LQKENI.

CDR3 coding DNA: TGCGCCAGCAGCCAGAGAGTAAATGAGCAGTTCTTC. Translating it yields CASSQRVNEQFF. The genes are TRBV4-1 and TRBJ2-1; D is uncertain. Trimming pared 3 bases from V and 7 bases from J, leaving 7 bases between. This CDR3 is built from 12 residues. Germline CDR1 MGHRA, CDR2 YSYEKL.

Here the CDR3 reads CASSYVLEPSNYGYTF. The CDR3 DNA reads TGTGCCAGCAGTTACGTCTTAGAACCCTCTAACTATGGCTACACCTTC. The chain carries TRBV6-6 and TRBJ1-2; D is unclear. The V gene's germline CDR1 is MNHNY and CDR2 SVGAGI (reference sequence). The CDR3 consists of 16 residues. V was clipped by 2 bases and J by 0 bases, with 13 bases between them.

This chain uses TRBV5-1 with TRBJ2-3; 9 bases map to TRBD1. The germline gives CDR1 SGHRS, CDR2 YFSETQ. The V and J ends lost 6 bases and 5 bases, in that order; junction bases with no gene match: 7. The CDR3 is 14 amino acids. CDR3 in amino acids: CASNLLGQGDTQYF. The CDR3 bases are TGCGCCAGCAATCTTCTGGGACAGGGAGATACGCAGTATTTT. Looking up the rest from reference TRBV5-1 and TRBJ2-3 gives the full variable domain: KAGVTQTPRYLIKTRGQQVTLSCSPISGHRSVSWYQQTPGQGLQFLFEYFSETQRNKGNFPGRFSGRQFSNSRSEMNVSTLELGDSALYLCASNLLGQGDTQYFGPGTRLTVL.

The chain uses TRBV4-1 and TRBJ1-1; D unresolved. V was shortened by 0 bases and J by 2 bases, with 10 bases between the two germline ends. CDR1 is MGHRA and CDR2 is YSYEKL in the germline V gene. The CDR3 spans 15 residues. This CDR3 is CASSQDWRVNTEAFF. The CDR3 DNA sequence: TGCGCCAGCAGCCAAGACTGGCGGGTAAACACTGAAGCTTTCTTT.

This clone was observed a single time. This chain joins TRBV18 and TRBJ2-3, with no clear D. The CDR3 totals 14 residues. CDR1 KGHSH and CDR2 LQKENI come from the germline V gene. Trimming pared 3 bases from V and 2 bases from J, leaving 9 bases between. CDR3 in DNA: TGTGCCAGCTCACCTCGCCTATACACAGATACGCAGTATTTT. This codes for CASSPRLYTDTQYF. Together with reference TRBV18 and TRBJ2-3, the CDR3 gives the full variable domain: NAGVMQNPRHLVRRRGQEARLRCSPMKGHSHVYWYRQLPEEGLKFMVYLQKENIIDESGMPKERFSAEFPKEGPSILRIQQVVRGDSAAYFCASSPRLYTDTQYFGPGTRLTVL.

V usage is TRBV4-1 and J usage is TRBJ1-2; no definite D call. The V gene's germline CDR1 is MGHRA and CDR2 YSYEKL. V was pared by 0 bases and J by 3 bases, with 11 bases between. This CDR3 is 15 amino acids long. In DNA, the CDR3 is TGCGCCAGCAGCCAAGATCCGGGGTTTGACTATGGCTACACCTTC. It yields the protein CASSQDPGFDYGYTF.

The chain joins TRBV10-1 to TRBJ2-3; TRBD2 matches 12 bases. Unmatched junction bases numbered 3, after V lost 10 bases and J lost 4 bases. The CDR3 length is 13 residues. The V gene's germline CDR1 is WNHNN and CDR2 SYGVQD (reference sequence). The CDR3 region is CATSGGASDTQYF. The CDR3 bases are TGCGCCACTAGCGGGGGGGCGTCAGATACGCAGTATTTT.

V is TRBV28 and J is TRBJ2-1; TRBD1 matches at 11 bases. The germline CDR1 and CDR2 sequences are MDHEN and SYDVKM. The CDR3 is 14 amino acids. Trimming removed 6 bases from V and 10 bases from J; junction bases left unmatched: 8. The CDR3 nucleotides are TGTGCCAGCAGAGGGACAGGGGGGCCGTACGAGCAGTTCTTC. Translating it yields CASRGTGGPYEQFF.

This chain joins TRBV7-2 and TRBJ2-3, with 12 bases aligning to TRBD2. J was trimmed by 3 bases and V by 5 bases; bases with no gene match: 6. This CDR3 contains 16 residues. Germline V gene sequence: CDR1 SGHTA, CDR2 FQGNSA. The CDR3 here is CASSKGLAGSTDTQYF. The CDR3 bases are TGTGCCAGCAGCAAAGGACTAGCGGGATCAACAGATACGCAGTATTTT.

The chain uses TRBV10-3 and TRBJ1-2; TRBD1 matches 9 bases. V lost 10 bases, J lost 5 bases, and 8 bases stayed unmatched. The germline gives CDR1 ENHRY, CDR2 SYGVKD. The CDR3 runs to 13 residues. The CDR3 bases are TGTGCCACCTGTGGACAGGGGATGTATGGCTACACCTTC. Translating it yields CATCGQGMYGYTF.

In nucleotides, the CDR3 is TGTGCCAGCAGTGCAGGGTACACTGAAGCTTTCTTT. It codes for CASSAGYTEAFF. The genes are TRBV6-1 and TRBJ1-1; TRBD1 might be the D (5 bases). Germline V gives CDR1 MNHNS, CDR2 SASEGT. V was clipped by 4 bases and J by 3 bases, with 6 bases between them. The CDR3 runs 12 residues.

This rearrangement joins TRBV4-3 to TRBJ2-1; 7 bases fit TRBD1. Germline V gene lookup returns CDR1 LGHNA and CDR2 YSLEER. After removal of 0 bases from V and 0 bases from J, the junction contained 8 bases not matched to a gene. This CDR3 spans 18 amino acids. This chain's CDR3 is CASSQEPQGVGSYNEQFF. CDR3 nucleotides: TGCGCCAGCAGCCAAGAACCCCAGGGGGTCGGCTCCTACAATGAGCAGTTCTTC.

This chain connects TRBV28 to TRBJ2-7; 11 bases line up with TRBD1. The CDR3 consists of 18 residues. Germline-derived CDR1 and CDR2 are MDHEN and SYDVKM. The ends lost 7 bases at V and 4 bases at J; junction bases unmatched: 18. The CDR3 region is CASTPGAGQGGSKYEQYF. CDR3 DNA sequence: TGTGCCAGCACCCCGGGTGCGGGACAGGGGGGAAGTAAGTACGAGCAGTACTTC.

This clone was counted a single time. Germline is not matched at one junction end, which may reflect a read error. The J gene is TRBJ2-7, the V gene TRBV5-6, with 8 nucleotides matching TRBD1. This CDR3 is 12 amino acids long. In germline, CDR1 is SGHDT, CDR2 YYEEEE. CDR3: CASSPGPGQANF. In nucleotides, the CDR3 is TGTGCCAGCAGCCCCGGACCGGGACAGGCGAACTTC.

The chain has TRBV18 and TRBJ2-5, with D possibly matching TRBD1 (7 bases). The germline V and J ends were trimmed by 5 bases and 2 bases, with 9 bases remaining between them. The CDR3 runs 13 residues. In germline, CDR1 is KGHSH, CDR2 LQKENI. The CDR3 protein is CASSAGQQETQYF. CDR3 nucleotides: TGTGCCAGCTCAGCGGGACAGCAAGAGACCCAGTACTTC.